Sequencing of this TCR beta chain was carried out in a study of CD8 T cells in Susac syndrome. CDR3 length: 12 amino acids. The V and J ends lost 4 bases and 7 bases respectively, with 8 bases between them. The V gene's germline CDR1 is MNHEY and CDR2 SMNVEV (reference sequence). When the RNA was reverse transcribed, random hexamers were used with an input of roughly 0.45 to 1 ug. An immunoSEQ multiplex PCR generated amplified TCR beta CDR3 products spanning 54 Vbeta and 13 Jbeta. One entry per CDR3 protein, called by TCRdb with MiXCR from the immunoSEQ multiplex PCR reads. The profile shows about 85,000 distinct CDR3 sequences, 94% of them singletons.

Specimen: CD8+ T cells from PBMCs. This receptor was identified in a human donor in good health. V is TRBV27 and J is TRBJ1-5, with D possibly being TRBD1 (6 bases). CDR3 coding DNA: TGTGCCAGCAGTTCAGGGGCGCAGCCCCAGCATTTT. It specifies CASSSGAQPQHF.